This TCR beta chain is from a study of naive and memory T cell subsets. Trimming stripped 1 base from V and 0 bases from J, with 10 bases between. There are 15 residues in the CDR3. This clonotype has only a few counts. The antigen is not known. Notes on the study in general: In CD4 and CD8 cells, diversity dropped from naive through EMRA. The power law exponent of TCR abundance differed between naive and memory cells.

The beta constant-region primer was an equimolar mix of two oligonucleotides covering TRBC1 and TRBC2. Nested alpha and beta constant-region primers with the SP2 primer drove four PCR rounds on ligated cDNA. An oligonucleotide with the SP2 primer and a 12-nucleotide UMI was ligated to the cDNA 3' end. From the UMI-ligation and nested PCR reads, TCRdb called clonotypes with MiXCR, one entry per CDR3 protein. The sample has some 80,000 distinct CDR3 sequences; approximately 10% are singletons. The sequence was collected from a human donor in good health. The genes are TRBV12-3 or TRBV12-4 and TRBJ2-7; D might be TRBD2 (6 bases). The sequenced material came from naive CD8+ T cells from blood. This CDR3 reads CASSLGRGLSYEQYF. The CDR3 DNA reads TGTGCCAGCAGTTTAGGGCGGGGTCTCTCCTACGAGCAGTACTTC.